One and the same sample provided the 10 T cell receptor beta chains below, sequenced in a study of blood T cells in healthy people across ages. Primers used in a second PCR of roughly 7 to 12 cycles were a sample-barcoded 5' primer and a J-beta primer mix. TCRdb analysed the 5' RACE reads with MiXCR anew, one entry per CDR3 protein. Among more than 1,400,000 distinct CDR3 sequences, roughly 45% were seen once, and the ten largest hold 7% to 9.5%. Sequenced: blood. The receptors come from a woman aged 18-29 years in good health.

CDR3 in amino acids: CASSFPGQGATSNQPQHF. As DNA, the CDR3 is TGCGCCAGCAGCTTTCCGGGACAGGGGGCTACAAGCAATCAGCCCCAGCATTTT. V is TRBV5-1 and J is TRBJ1-5; 12 bases align to TRBD1. V lost 2 bases, J lost 1 base, and 7 bases stayed unmatched. The germline V gene encodes CDR1 SGHRS and CDR2 YFSETQ. The CDR3 loop spans 18 amino acids.

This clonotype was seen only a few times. Here the CDR3 DNA reads TGTGCCAGCAGCCACCCACTACCATATAGCGGGAGGGACCCGGTTGATACGCAGTATTTT. Translated, it gives CASSHPLPYSGRDPVDTQYF. The chain links TRBV7-9 to TRBJ2-3, with 11 bases that match TRBD2. V shed 5 bases and J 6 bases; nucleotides not matched to a gene: 22. Germline V lookup: CDR1 SEHNR, CDR2 FQNEAQ (reference sequence). The CDR3 spans 20 residues.

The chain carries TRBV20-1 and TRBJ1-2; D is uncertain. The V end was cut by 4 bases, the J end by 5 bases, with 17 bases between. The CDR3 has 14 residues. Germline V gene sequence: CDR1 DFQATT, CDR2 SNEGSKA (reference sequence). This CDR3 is CSATSPGQPYGYTF. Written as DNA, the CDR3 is TGCAGTGCTACCTCCCCCGGGCAGCCTTATGGCTACACCTTC.

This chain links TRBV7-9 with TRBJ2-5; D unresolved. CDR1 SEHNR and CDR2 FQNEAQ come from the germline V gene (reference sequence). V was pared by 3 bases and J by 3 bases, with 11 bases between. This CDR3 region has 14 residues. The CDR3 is CASSFSEPKETQYF. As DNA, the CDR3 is TGTGCCAGCAGCTTTTCGGAGCCCAAAGAGACCCAGTACTTC.

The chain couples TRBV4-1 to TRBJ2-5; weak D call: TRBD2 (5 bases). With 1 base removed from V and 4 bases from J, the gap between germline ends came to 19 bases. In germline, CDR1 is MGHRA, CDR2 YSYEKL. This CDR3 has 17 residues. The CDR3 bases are TGCGCCAGCAGCCAAGGAGTTGAGGGCCTGTCCCCAGAGACCCAGTACTTC. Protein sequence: CASSQGVEGLSPETQYF.

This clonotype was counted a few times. Written as DNA, the CDR3 is TGCAGCGTGGGTGGACAGGGGGCAACAGATACGCAGTATTTT. Translating it yields CSVGGQGATDTQYF. This chain uses TRBV29-1 with TRBJ2-3; 11 nucleotides agree with TRBD1. The CDR3 loop spans 14 amino acids. From germline, CDR1 is SQVTM and CDR2 ANQGSEA. After removal of 6 bases from V and 3 bases from J, the junction contained 5 bases not matched to a gene.

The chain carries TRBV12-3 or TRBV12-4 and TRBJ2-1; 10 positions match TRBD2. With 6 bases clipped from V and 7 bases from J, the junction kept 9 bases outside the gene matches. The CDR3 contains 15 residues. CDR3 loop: CASSPGTSATNEQFF. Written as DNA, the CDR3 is TGTGCCAGCAGCCCCGGGACTAGCGCCACTAATGAGCAGTTCTTC.

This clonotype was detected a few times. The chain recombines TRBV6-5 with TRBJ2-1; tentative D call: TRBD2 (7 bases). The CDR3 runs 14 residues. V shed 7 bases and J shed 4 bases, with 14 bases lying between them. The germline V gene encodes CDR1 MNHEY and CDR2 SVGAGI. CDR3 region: CASTKGGAYNEQFF. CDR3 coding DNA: TGTGCCAGCACCAAAGGGGGGGCTTACAATGAGCAGTTCTTC.

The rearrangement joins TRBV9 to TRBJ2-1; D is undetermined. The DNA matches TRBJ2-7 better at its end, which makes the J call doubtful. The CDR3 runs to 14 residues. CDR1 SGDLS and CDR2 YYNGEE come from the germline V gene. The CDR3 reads CASSVEGNYNEQYF. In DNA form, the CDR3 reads TGTGCCAGCAGCGTAGAGGGTAACTACAATGAGCAGTACTTC.

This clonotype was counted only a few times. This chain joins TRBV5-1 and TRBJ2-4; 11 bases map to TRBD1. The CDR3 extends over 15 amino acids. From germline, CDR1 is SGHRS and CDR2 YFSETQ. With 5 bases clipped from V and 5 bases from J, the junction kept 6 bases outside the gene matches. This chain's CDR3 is CASRRTGGDENIQYF. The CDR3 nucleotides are TGCGCCAGCAGACGGACAGGGGGCGACGAAAACATTCAGTACTTC.